The next 15 T cell receptor beta chains were all read from a single sample in a study of CD8 T cells in ankylosing spondylitis. MiXCR, applied by TCRdb to the 5' RACE reads, yields one record per CDR3 protein. This table holds about 89,000 distinct CDR3 sequences, more than 25% found once. Source material: blood, either unsorted or a sorted T cell fraction (not recorded which). The receptor set was obtained from a male donor with ankylosing spondylitis or in good health (not recorded which).

There are a few counts of this clonotype. The chain combines TRBV12-3 or TRBV12-4 with TRBJ1-4; unclear D gene. Trimming stripped 6 bases from V and 8 bases from J, with 13 bases between. This CDR3 has 13 residues. In DNA form, the CDR3 reads TGTGCCAGCAGGTCTCCATCGAGAGAAAAACTGTTTTTT. Translation: CASRSPSREKLFF.

In regard to this clonotype: At one of its ends the junction is not consistent with the germline gene, which may arise from a read error. This chain joins TRBV12-3 or TRBV12-4 and TRBJ2-1, with D perhaps TRBD2 (7 bases). This CDR3 is built from 14 residues. CDR3 sequence (DNA): TGTGCCGGCAGTTCCGGACTAGGGGGAGATGAGCAGTTCTTC. Translated: CAGSSGLGGDEQFF.

Only a few counts were recorded for this clonotype. This chain joins TRBV10-2 and TRBJ1-1; 12 bases align to TRBD1. Germline V gene sequence: CDR1 WSHSY, CDR2 SAAADI. CDR3 length equals 15 residues. V was clipped by 7 bases and J by 4 bases; unmatched bases: 7. This chain's CDR3 is CASIPGTGGSTEAFF. DNA of the CDR3: TGCGCCAGCATCCCTGGGACAGGGGGCTCCACTGAAGCTTTCTTT.

A few counts support this clonotype. The chain joins TRBV12-3 or TRBV12-4 to TRBJ1-5; a weak D match, TRBD1 (6 bases). The CDR3 is made up of 16 amino acids. V gave up 4 bases and J gave up 0 bases, with 13 bases separating them. CDR3 residues: CASSSGQSYSNQPQHF. The CDR3 nucleotides are TGTGCCAGCAGTTCCGGACAGTCCTATAGCAATCAGCCCCAGCATTTT.

The chain links TRBV5-1 to TRBJ2-2; D is unresolved. The CDR3 spans 15 residues. The V and J ends lost 5 bases and 5 bases respectively, with 16 bases between them. The germline gives CDR1 SGHRS, CDR2 YFSETQ. CDR3 amino acids: CASRLTTVRTGELFF. The CDR3, as DNA: TGCGCCAGCAGGTTGACCACCGTTAGAACCGGGGAGCTGTTTTTT.

The CDR3 reads CASSLLSGPYEQYF. DNA for the CDR3: TGTGCCAGCAGCTTACTTAGCGGGCCTTACGAGCAGTACTTC. This chain joins TRBV7-3 and TRBJ2-7; TRBD2 aligns across 7 bases. Trimming took 2 bases from V and 4 from J; bases not matched to a gene: 5. Germline CDR1 reads SGHTA; CDR2 reads FQGTGA. This CDR3 has 14 amino acids.

This clonotype was detected many times. This rearrangement joins TRBV12-3 or TRBV12-4 to TRBJ1-2, with a weak D call TRBD1 (6 bases). V was clipped by 6 bases and J by 5 bases, with 19 bases between them. The CDR3 is made up of 15 amino acids. The CDR3 DNA is TGTGCCAGCAGCCTAGGGGGATGGGGCAGATATGGCTACACCTTC. Protein: CASSLGGWGRYGYTF.

V and J are TRBV25-1 and TRBJ2-3; the match to TRBD1 covers 7 bases. The germline V gene has CDR1 MGHDK and CDR2 SYGVNS. J was trimmed by 2 bases and V by 6 bases; bases with no gene match: 2. CDR3 length: 13 residues. The CDR3 region is CASRGQITDTQYF. The DNA for the CDR3 is TGTGCCAGCAGGGGACAGATCACAGATACGCAGTATTTT.

The CDR3 spells CSASDAGKETQYF. In nucleotides, the CDR3 is TGCAGTGCTAGCGATGCGGGGAAAGAGACCCAGTACTTC. The V gene is TRBV20-1, the J gene TRBJ2-5; perhaps TRBD2 as D (6 bases). V was shortened by 3 bases and J by 3 bases, with 11 bases between the two germline ends. The CDR3 is 13 residues long. The germline CDR1 and CDR2 sequences are DFQATT and SNEGSKA (reference sequence).

V gene TRBV9 combines with J gene TRBJ2-3, with D possibly TRBD1 on 6 matching bases. Trimming removed 4 bases from V and 2 bases from J, with 11 bases in between. The CDR3 is 14 amino acids. The germline gives CDR1 SGDLS, CDR2 YYNGEE. The CDR3 loop is CASSKDSYTDTQYF. CDR3 DNA sequence: TGTGCCAGCAGCAAGGACAGTTACACAGATACGCAGTATTTT.

This clonotype was found a few times. The V and J genes are TRBV12-3 or TRBV12-4 and TRBJ2-2; 15 bases are a match to TRBD2. This CDR3 has 17 amino acids. Trimming cost V 6 bases and J 5 bases; bases outside gene matches: 7. The CDR3 here is CASSLGLAGGWTGELFF. CDR3 bases: TGTGCCAGCAGCCTGGGACTAGCGGGGGGATGGACCGGGGAGCTGTTTTTT.

The chain joins TRBV7-6 to TRBJ2-2; the D gene is possibly TRBD1 (6 bases). Germline CDR1 SGHVS, CDR2 FNYEAQ. The CDR3 has 16 residues. Trimming removed 1 base at V and 0 bases at J, with 9 bases between. The CDR3 DNA follows: TGTGCCAGCAGCTTAGGGGGGCAAGCGAACACCGGGGAGCTGTTTTTT. It is translated as CASSLGGQANTGELFF. Full variable domain (rest looked up from reference TRBV7-6 and TRBJ2-2): GAGVSQSPRYKVTKRGQDVALRCDPISGHVSLYWYRQALGQGPEFLTYFNYEAQQDKSGLPNDRFSAERPEGSISTLTIQRTEQRDSAMYRCASSLGGQANTGELFFGEGSRLTVL.

CDR3 in DNA: TGTGCCAGCAGCTCTCCGACTAGCGGGAGGGAGGATACGCAGTATTTT. Amino acids: CASSSPTSGREDTQYF. V and J are TRBV14 and TRBJ2-3; 14 bases are shared with TRBD2. After removal of 5 bases from V and 6 bases from J, the junction contained 7 bases not matched to a gene. Germline V CDR1 and CDR2: SGHDN, FVKESK. The CDR3 length is 16 residues.

The chain uses TRBV12-3 or TRBV12-4 and TRBJ2-1; D is perhaps TRBD1 (6 bases). The CDR3 consists of 14 residues. The germline V and J ends were trimmed by 0 bases and 4 bases, with 7 bases remaining between them. The CDR3 sequence: CASSLAGAYNEQFF. The CDR3, as DNA: TGTGCCAGCAGTTTAGCGGGGGCTTACAATGAGCAGTTCTTC.

The chain is built from TRBV6-5 and TRBJ1-1, with 7 positions matching TRBD1. V shed 4 bases and J 0 bases; nucleotides not matched to a gene: 11. CDR3 length equals 17 residues. CDR1 is MNHEY and CDR2 is SVGAGI in the germline V gene. The CDR3 reads CASSSTGPFHMNTEAFF. The CDR3 DNA follows: TGTGCCAGCAGTTCGACAGGGCCGTTCCATATGAACACTGAAGCTTTCTTT.